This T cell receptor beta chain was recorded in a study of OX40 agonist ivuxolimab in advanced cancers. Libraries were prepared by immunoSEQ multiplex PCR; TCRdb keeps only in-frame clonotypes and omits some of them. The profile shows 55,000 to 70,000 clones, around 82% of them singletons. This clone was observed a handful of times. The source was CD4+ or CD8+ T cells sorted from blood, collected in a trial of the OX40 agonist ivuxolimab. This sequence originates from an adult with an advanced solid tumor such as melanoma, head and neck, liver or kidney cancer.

This chain's CDR3 is CASSRGDTSTDTQYF. CDR3 in DNA: TGCGCCAGCAGCAGGGGGGACACTAGCACAGATACGCAGTATTTT. The J gene is TRBJ2-3, the V gene TRBV5-1; D could derive from TRBD1 or TRBD2 (6 bases each). Trimming stripped 4 bases from V and 0 bases from J, with 12 bases between. The CDR3 totals 15 residues. Germline CDR1 SGHRS, CDR2 YFSETQ.